This record covers a single T cell receptor beta chain. Its antigen is as yet unknown. Exclusion of a patient followed from autoimmune disease history or systemic immunosuppression. Sequencing was performed with immunoSEQ multiplex PCR; in TCRdb, only in-frame clones are kept and a portion is missing. In the table there are under 85,000 clones, about nine tenths of which are singletons. This sample stems from a study of OX40 agonist ivuxolimab in advanced cancers. Findings and limits, study-wide: Blood T cells, both CD4+ and CD8+, expanded clonally by week 6 at 0.1 to 3.0 mg/kg. Partial responders treated at 0.1-3.0 mg/kg exhibited clonal expansion among the lowest measured.

The CDR3 extends over 17 amino acids. Germline CDR1 and CDR2: MGHRA and YSYEKL. The V end was cut by 0 bases, the J end by 5 bases, with 19 bases between. Material: CD4+ or CD8+ T cells sorted from blood, obtained in a trial of the OX40 agonist ivuxolimab. The chain employs TRBV4-1 and TRBJ1-1; D is unresolved. The TCR originated in an adult with an advanced solid tumor such as melanoma, head and neck, liver or kidney cancer. CDR3 DNA: TGCGCCAGCAGCCAAGAGGGGAGGGTAGGACGCCCAACTGAAGCTTTCTTT. Protein sequence: CASSQEGRVGRPTEAFF.